The 10 T cell receptor beta chains given below trace back to one sample, sequenced in a study of memory CD4+ T cells and cytomegalovirus serostatus. The sort gate was single viable CD3+CD4+CD8-CD45RO+ cells for memory CD4+ T cells. The protocol was immunoSEQ multiplex PCR, while the TCRdb copy is restricted to in-frame clones and leaves out a portion. The sample shows 50,000 to 75,000 clones, around 86% of them seen only once. The specimen sequenced was memory CD4+ T cells from blood. Receptor source: an adult in good health and CMV-seronegative.

V gene TRBV2 combines with J gene TRBJ2-5; unclear D gene. CDR1 and CDR2 from the germline V gene are SNHLY and FYNNEI. The CDR3 has 10 residues. Trimming cost V 6 bases and J 4 bases, with 3 bases left between them. CDR3 in DNA: TGTGCCAGCAGGGGAGAGACCCAGTACTTC. It encodes CASRGETQYF.

CDR3 DNA sequence: TGCGCCAGCAGTGAGTTCGGGAGAACAGATACGCAGTATTTT. Translating it yields CASSEFGRTDTQYF. The chain employs TRBV10-1 and TRBJ2-3, with D maybe TRBD2 (6 bases). This CDR3 has 14 amino acids. Deletions cut 1 base from V and 3 bases from J, with 8 bases between. Looked up from germline, CDR1 is WNHNN and CDR2 is SYGVQD (reference sequence).

V gene TRBV2 combines with J gene TRBJ1-2; D gene ambiguous. Looked up from germline, CDR1 is SNHLY and CDR2 is FYNNEI. With 10 bases removed from V and 2 bases from J, the gap between germline ends came to 14 bases. The CDR3 has 13 amino acids. CDR3: CATRMGMNYGYTF. CDR3 sequence (DNA): TGTGCCACCCGAATGGGGATGAACTATGGCTACACCTTC.

The V and J genes are TRBV19 and TRBJ2-5; D is ambiguous. This CDR3 contains 14 residues. Looked up from germline, CDR1 is LNHDA and CDR2 is SQIVND (reference sequence). Trimming removed 1 base from V and 3 bases from J, with 9 bases in between. CDR3 in DNA: TGTGCCAGTAGTATAGTAGGCACAAAAGAGACCCAGTACTTC. Its translation is CASSIVGTKETQYF.

The chain links TRBV29-1 to TRBJ2-7; possibly TRBD2 for D (6 bases). The CDR3 length is 14 residues. The V gene lost 8 bases and the J gene lost 5 bases, with 22 bases spanning the gap. Germline CDR1 reads SQVTM; CDR2 reads ANQGSEA. CDR3 region: CSYRTRGISDEQYF. The CDR3 DNA reads TGCAGCTACCGGACCCGGGGGATTTCCGACGAGCAGTACTTC.

CDR3 nucleotide sequence: TGTGCCAGCAGGACAGGCTTCCGTACGGGAAACACCATATATTTT. Amino acid sequence: CASRTGFRTGNTIYF. This chain links TRBV28 with TRBJ1-3; TRBD1 might be the D (6 bases). Germline CDR1 is MDHEN and CDR2 is SYDVKM. Trimming took 6 bases from V and 4 from J, leaving 16 bases between them. The length of the CDR3 is 15 residues. The whole variable domain, remainder taken from reference TRBV28 and TRBJ1-3, is DVKVTQSSRYLVKRTGEKVFLECVQDMDHENMFWYRQDPGLGLRLIYFSYDVKMKEKGDIPEGYSVSREKKERFSLILESASTNQTSMYLCASRTGFRTGNTIYFGEGSWLTVV.

V usage is TRBV19 and J usage is TRBJ1-5, with a possible D match to TRBD1 (6 bases). Trimming cost V 7 bases and J 4 bases, with 20 bases left between them. The CDR3 spans 16 residues. The germline gives CDR1 LNHDA, CDR2 SQIVND (reference sequence). CDR3 sequence: CASTPKVGGLNQPQHF. Here the CDR3 DNA reads TGTGCCAGTACCCCGAAAGTGGGGGGCCTGAATCAGCCCCAGCATTTT.

The chain employs TRBV28 and TRBJ2-7, with a weak D call TRBD2 (6 bases). V was trimmed by 7 bases and J by 4 bases, leaving 38 bases between them. Germline loops: CDR1 MDHEN, CDR2 SYDVKM. This CDR3 has 21 amino acids. The chain's CDR3 is CASMASLGGSPNGGTAYEQYF. CDR3 DNA sequence: TGTGCCAGCATGGCGAGCCTGGGTGGTAGCCCTAACGGGGGTACCGCGTACGAGCAGTACTTC. Using reference TRBV28 and TRBJ2-7 for the parts outside the CDR3, the full variable domain is DVKVTQSSRYLVKRTGEKVFLECVQDMDHENMFWYRQDPGLGLRLIYFSYDVKMKEKGDIPEGYSVSREKKERFSLILESASTNQTSMYLCASMASLGGSPNGGTAYEQYFGPGTRLTVT.

This rearrangement joins TRBV10-3 to TRBJ1-5; D is perhaps TRBD1 (5 bases). Trimming cost V 2 bases and J 6 bases, with 14 bases left between them. This CDR3 is 15 amino acids long. Per germline, CDR1 ENHRY and CDR2 SYGVKD. This CDR3 reads CAISEMLGRVQPQHF. The CDR3 nucleotides are TGTGCCATCAGTGAGATGCTGGGGCGAGTTCAGCCCCAGCATTTT.

This clone showed up just once. The V and J genes are TRBV7-2 and TRBJ1-4; TRBD1 might be the D (5 bases). The CDR3 loop spans 15 amino acids. Trimming removed 1 base at V and 4 bases at J, with 10 bases between. The germline CDR1 and CDR2 sequences are SGHTA and FQGNSA. The DNA of the CDR3 is TGTGCCAGCAGCTTAGGGGGCGGAGGTAATGAAAAACTGTTTTTT. Translation: CASSLGGGGNEKLFF.